Given below is one T cell receptor (beta chain) in context. Some clones are missing from TCRdb's copy, which holds only in-frame ones; the method was immunoSEQ multiplex PCR. The repertoire includes approximately 480,000 clones, almost 80% of them detected once, and approximately 12% sits in the top ten. J was trimmed by 0 bases and V by 7 bases; bases with no gene match: 12. Germline V gene lookup returns CDR1 MNHNY and CDR2 SVGAGI (reference sequence). There are 16 residues in the CDR3. This sample was included in a study of shared clonotypes between healthy human individuals. Study information: A couple of women and a few men aged 18 to 49 served as donors.

This chain connects TRBV6-6 to TRBJ2-7; 7 bases map to TRBD1. The specimen was PBMCs. This clonotype was obtained from a woman between 35 and 50 years old in good health. Some clones in this sample may be carry-over from other donors' samples. CDR3 region: CASTNPGGQHSYEQYF. As DNA, the CDR3 is TGTGCCAGCACAAATCCAGGGGGACAGCACTCCTACGAGCAGTACTTC.